Below, one T cell receptor beta chain is given with its context. The antigen is unknown. Libraries were prepared by immunoSEQ multiplex PCR; TCRdb keeps only in-frame clonotypes and omits some of them. Among over 2 million clones listed, 85% to 95% were seen once. The germline V gene encodes CDR1 MDHEN and CDR2 SYDVKM. Trimming removed 5 bases from V and 4 bases from J; junction bases left unmatched: 14. This CDR3 comprises 17 residues. The data belong to a study of shared clonotypes between healthy human individuals. General observations from the study: Apart from blood, nothing was sampled; tissue repertoires likely differ. Generation probabilities of non-shared clonotypes were lower (relative to those shared by all four donors).

This TCR came from a man aged 18 to 29 in good health. Some clones in this sample may be carry-over from other donors' samples. The material sequenced was naive CD4+ T cells from PBMCs. The subset was: CD45RA+ positively selected. The chain links TRBV28 to TRBJ2-7; 10 nucleotides match TRBD2. The chain's CDR3 is CASSLGPGTSELYEQYF. CDR3 sequence (DNA): TGTGCCAGCAGTCTAGGGCCCGGGACTAGCGAACTATACGAGCAGTACTTC.